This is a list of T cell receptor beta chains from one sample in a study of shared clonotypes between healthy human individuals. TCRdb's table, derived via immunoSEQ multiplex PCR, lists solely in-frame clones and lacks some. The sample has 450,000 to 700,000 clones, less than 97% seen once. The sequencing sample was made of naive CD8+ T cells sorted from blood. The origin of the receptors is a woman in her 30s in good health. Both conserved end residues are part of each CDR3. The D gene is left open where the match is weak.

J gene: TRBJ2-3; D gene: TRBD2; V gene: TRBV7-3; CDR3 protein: CASSSSLAANTDTQYF; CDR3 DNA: TGTGCCAGCAGCTCCTCTCTAGCGGCGAACACAGATACGCAGTATTTT
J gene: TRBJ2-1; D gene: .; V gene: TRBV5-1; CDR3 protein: CASSPLPGAPGEQFF; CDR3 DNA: TGCGCCAGCAGCCCGCTCCCAGGGGCCCCCGGTGAGCAGTTCTTC
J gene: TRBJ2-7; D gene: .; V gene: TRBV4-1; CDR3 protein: CASSQASLERQRRGIPEQYF; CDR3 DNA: TGCGCCAGCAGCCAAGCGTCGCTCGAGCGGCAGAGACGAGGGATACCCGAGCAGTACTTC
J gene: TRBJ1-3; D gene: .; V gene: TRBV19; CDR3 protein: CATKLGFGNTIYF; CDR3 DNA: TGTGCCACTAAATTGGGTTTTGGAAACACCATATATTTT
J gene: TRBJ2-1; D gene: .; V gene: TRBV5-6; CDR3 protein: CASSFGIAVEQFF; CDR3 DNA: TGTGCCAGCAGCTTTGGGATAGCAGTTGAGCAGTTCTTC
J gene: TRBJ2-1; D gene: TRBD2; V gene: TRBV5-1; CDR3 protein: CASSVSGSYEQFF; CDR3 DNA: TGCGCCAGCAGCGTTAGCGGGAGCTATGAGCAGTTCTTC
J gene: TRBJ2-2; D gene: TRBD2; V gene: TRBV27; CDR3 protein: CASSLRGWGGTGELFF; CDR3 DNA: TGTGCCAGCAGTTTAAGGGGATGGGGGGGTACCGGGGAGCTGTTTTTT
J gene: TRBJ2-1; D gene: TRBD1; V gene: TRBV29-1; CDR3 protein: CSVEKGARVFF; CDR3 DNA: TGCAGCGTTGAGAAGGGGGCCAGGGTGTTCTTC
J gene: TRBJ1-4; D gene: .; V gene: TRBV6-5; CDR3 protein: CASGPDATNEKLFF; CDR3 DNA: TGTGCCAGTGGTCCAGACGCAACTAATGAAAAACTGTTTTTT
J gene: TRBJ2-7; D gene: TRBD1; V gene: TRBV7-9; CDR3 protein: CASSPSDRAWPNSYEQYF; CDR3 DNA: TGTGCCAGCAGCCCCTCCGACAGGGCCTGGCCCAATTCCTACGAGCAGTACTTC
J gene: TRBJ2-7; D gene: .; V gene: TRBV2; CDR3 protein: CASSEGRTYEQYF; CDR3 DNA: TGTGCCAGCAGTGAAGGCAGAACCTACGAGCAGTACTTC
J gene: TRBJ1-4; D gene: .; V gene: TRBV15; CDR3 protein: CATSSRSREKLFF; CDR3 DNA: TGTGCCACCAGCAGTAGGTCCAGGGAAAAACTGTTTTTT
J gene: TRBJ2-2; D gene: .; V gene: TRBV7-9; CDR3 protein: CASGLVNTGELFF; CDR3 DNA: TGTGCCAGCGGGTTGGTCAACACCGGGGAGCTGTTTTTT
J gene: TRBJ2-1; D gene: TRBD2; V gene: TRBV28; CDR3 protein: CASSGLASYNEQFF; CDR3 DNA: TGTGCCAGCAGTGGACTAGCTTCCTACAATGAGCAGTTCTTC
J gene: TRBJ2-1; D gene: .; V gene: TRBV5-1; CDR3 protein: CASSLEESNEQFF; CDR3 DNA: TGCGCCAGCAGCTTGGAGGAAAGCAATGAGCAGTTCTTC
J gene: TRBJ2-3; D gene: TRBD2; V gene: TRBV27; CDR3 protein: CASSFGTSGDTDTQYF; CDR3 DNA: TGTGCCAGCAGTTTCGGGACTAGCGGTGACACAGATACGCAGTATTTT
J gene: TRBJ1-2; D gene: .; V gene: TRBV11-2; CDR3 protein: CASSLEENYGYTF; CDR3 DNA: TGTGCCAGCAGCTTGGAAGAGAACTATGGCTACACCTTC